This T cell receptor beta chain stems from a study of beta chain features in type 1 diabetes. Findings and caveats of the study: There was a moderate but significant shortening of TCRB CDR3s in all four CD4+ subsets of Type 1 diabetes patients.

This clone was seen only a few times. Antigen specificity is unknown. What was sequenced were expressed TCRB transcripts, since all of the isolated RNA had been reverse transcribed. Only in-frame clones appear in the TCRdb table, and some are missing; sequencing was by immunoSEQ multiplex PCR. This table holds hundreds of thousands of clones, about 12% found once. V was trimmed by 4 bases and J by 0 bases, leaving 7 bases between them. Germline V gene sequence: CDR1 MNHEY, CDR2 SVGAGI. This CDR3 spans 13 amino acids. This sequence was found in a man aged 18 to 29 in good health. The chain uses TRBV6-5 and TRBJ2-7; maybe TRBD2 (6 bases). The sequencing sample was made of naive CD4+ T cells from blood. CDR3 nucleotides: TGTGCCAGCAGTTCCGGGGGCTCCTACGAGCAGTACTTC. It is translated as CASSSGGSYEQYF.